This T cell receptor (beta chain) comes out of a study of control samples from healthy donors and cancer patients (dated by TCRdb to 2019 to 2021). The germline V gene provides CDR1 SGHTA and CDR2 FQGNSA. Including cysteine and phenylalanine, the CDR3 has 19 amino acids. This entry keeps only the CDR3 DNA: 57 bases, framed from base 1. Trimming takes 6 bases off V and 4 bases off J; junction bases not matched to a gene: 15. About this clone: What antigen it recognizes has not been identified. Base qualities are not recorded, but no much larger clone differs from it by a single base.

Libraries were made using the immunoSEQ multiplex PCR assay. In TCRdb, the immuneACCESS table is reduced to in-frame sequences with V and J assigned. These tables do not hold every clone; where another copy was compared, an unresolved V gene accounts for under half, and the others remain unexplained. For this sample the table gives under 70,000 clones, of which just over 90% were detected only once. The top ten hold around 1.2% of the sample. Sequencing was done on a sample of PBMCs. The rearranged chain carries TRBV7-2 and TRBJ2-6; TRBD1 lines up with 10 middle nucleotides. The source of this sequence is a woman in her forties or fifties with colorectal cancer. For the CDR3, the sequence is CASSRSSTGGGVGANVLTF. Read as DNA, the sequence is TGTGCCAGCAGTCGCTCCTCGACAGGGGGCGGGGTGGGGGCCAACGTCCTGACTTTC.